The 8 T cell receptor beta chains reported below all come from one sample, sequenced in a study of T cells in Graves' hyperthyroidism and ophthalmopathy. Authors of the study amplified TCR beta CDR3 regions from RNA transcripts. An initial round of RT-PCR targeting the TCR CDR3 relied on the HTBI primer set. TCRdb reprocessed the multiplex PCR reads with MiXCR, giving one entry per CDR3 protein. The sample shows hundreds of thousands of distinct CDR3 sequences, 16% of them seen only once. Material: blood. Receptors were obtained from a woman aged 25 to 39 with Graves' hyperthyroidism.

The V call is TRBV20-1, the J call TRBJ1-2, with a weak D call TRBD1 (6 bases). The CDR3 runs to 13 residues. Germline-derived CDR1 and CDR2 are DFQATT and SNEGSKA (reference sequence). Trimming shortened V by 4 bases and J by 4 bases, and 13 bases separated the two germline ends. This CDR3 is CSAKAQGTYGYTF. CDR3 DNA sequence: TGCAGTGCTAAGGCCCAGGGGACCTATGGCTACACCTTC.

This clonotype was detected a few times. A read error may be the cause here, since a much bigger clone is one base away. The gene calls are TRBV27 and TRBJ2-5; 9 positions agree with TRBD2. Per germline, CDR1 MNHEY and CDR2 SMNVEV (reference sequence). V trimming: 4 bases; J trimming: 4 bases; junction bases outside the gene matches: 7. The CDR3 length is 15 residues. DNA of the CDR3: TGTGCCAGCAGTTCGCTAGCGGGGCAACCAGAGACCCAGTACTTC. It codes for CASSSLAGQPETQYF.

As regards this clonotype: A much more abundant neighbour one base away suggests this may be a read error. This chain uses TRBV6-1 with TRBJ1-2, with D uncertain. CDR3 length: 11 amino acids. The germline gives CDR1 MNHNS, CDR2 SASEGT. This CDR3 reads CTSSENYGYTF. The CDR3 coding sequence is TGTACCAGCAGTGAGAACTATGGCTACACCTTC.

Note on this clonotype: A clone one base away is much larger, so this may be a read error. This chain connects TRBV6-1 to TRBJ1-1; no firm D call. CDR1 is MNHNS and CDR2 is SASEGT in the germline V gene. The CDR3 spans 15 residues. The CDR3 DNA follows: TGTGCCAGCCAGCCCACGGGCTCCTTGAACACTGAAACTTTCTTT. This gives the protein CASQPTGSLNTETFF.

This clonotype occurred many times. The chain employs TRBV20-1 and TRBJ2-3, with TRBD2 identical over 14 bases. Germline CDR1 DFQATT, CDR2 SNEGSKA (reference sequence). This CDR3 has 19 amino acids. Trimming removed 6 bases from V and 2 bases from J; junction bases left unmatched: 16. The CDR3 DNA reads TGCAGTGCCCTGACCGGACTAGCGGGAGGAGGATCGGCCACAGATACGCAGTATTTT. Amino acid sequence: CSALTGLAGGGSATDTQYF.

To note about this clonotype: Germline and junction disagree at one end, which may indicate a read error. The CDR3 here is CASSTQGISNQPQHF. DNA of the CDR3: TGTGCCAGCAGTACACAGGGGATTAGCAATCAGCCCCAGCATTTT. The V gene is TRBV19, the J gene TRBJ1-5; 7 bases align to TRBD1. The CDR3 loop spans 15 amino acids. Germline CDR1 LNHDA, CDR2 SQIVND (reference sequence).

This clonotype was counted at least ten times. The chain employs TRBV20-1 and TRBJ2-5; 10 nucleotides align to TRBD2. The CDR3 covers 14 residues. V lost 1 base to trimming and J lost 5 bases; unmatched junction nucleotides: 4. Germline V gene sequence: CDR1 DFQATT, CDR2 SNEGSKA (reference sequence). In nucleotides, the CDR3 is TGCAGTGCTAGAGCACTAGCGGGATGGGAGACCCAGTACTTC. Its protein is CSARALAGWETQYF.

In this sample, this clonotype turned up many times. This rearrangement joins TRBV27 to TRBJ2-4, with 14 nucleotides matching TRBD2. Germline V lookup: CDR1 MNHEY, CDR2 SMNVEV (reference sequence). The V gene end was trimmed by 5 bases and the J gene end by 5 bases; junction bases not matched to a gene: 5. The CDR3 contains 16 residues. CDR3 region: CASSGTSGSPQNIQYF. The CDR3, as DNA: TGTGCCAGCAGTGGGACTAGCGGGAGTCCCCAAAACATTCAGTACTTC.